This T cell receptor (beta chain) was identified in a study of Siglec-9 on CD8 T cells in melanoma. The study's findings and limits: In melanoma tumors, a Siglec-9-marked effector memory CD8+ subset reportedly appeared to accumulate.

This clone was recorded once. Antigen specificity is unknown. Germline assignment: CDR1 SGHTA and CDR2 FQGTGA. The CDR3 spans 17 residues. The ends lost 5 bases at V and 3 bases at J; junction bases unmatched: 9. The table came from immunoSEQ multiplex PCR; TCRdb's copy has only in-frame clones and leaves some out. Of around 1,300 clones listed, around 66% are singletons. The sequence came from a human donor in good health. The rearrangement links TRBV7-3 to TRBJ2-3; TRBD2 agrees at 12 bases. Sequencing used Siglec-9+ CD8+ T cells sorted from blood. The CDR3 protein is CASSLSPTSGRTDTQYF. DNA for the CDR3: TGTGCCAGCAGCCTCTCACCGACTAGCGGGAGAACAGATACGCAGTATTTT.